The 22 T cell receptor beta chains given below trace back to one sample, sequenced in a study of blood T cells in healthy people across ages. A second PCR, run for about 7 to 11 cycles, used a sample-barcoded 5' primer plus a J-beta primer mix. TCRdb used MiXCR to reprocess the 5' RACE reads, holding one entry per CDR3 protein. Of 1.2 million to 1.5 million distinct CDR3 sequences in the sample, approximately 40% are singletons; the top ten hold less than 8%. Source material: blood. The receptors stem from a woman aged 18-35 years in good health.

The chain recombines TRBV10-3 with TRBJ2-3, with unresolved D. Trimming took 10 bases from V and 2 from J, leaving 13 bases between them. The CDR3 has 13 residues. In germline, CDR1 is ENHRY, CDR2 SYGVKD. In nucleotides, the CDR3 is TGTGCCACCACGGTGCGAGACACAGATACGCAGTATTTT. As protein: CATTVRDTDTQYF.

A word on this clonotype: The junction does not match germline at one end; this may be a read error. The gene calls are TRBV7-2 and TRBJ2-1, with D perhaps TRBD1 or TRBD2 (7 bases each). The germline gives CDR1 SGHTA, CDR2 FQGNSA. This CDR3 is 16 amino acids long. CDR3 residues: CAGSFRGEGRYNEQFF. The CDR3, as DNA: TGTGCCGGCAGCTTCAGGGGGGAGGGCCGATACAATGAGCAGTTCTTC.

This clonotype was observed a handful of times. V usage is TRBV10-3 and J usage is TRBJ2-2; 8 bases fit TRBD1. J lost 1 base, V lost 10 bases, and 5 bases had no gene match. The CDR3 extends over 14 amino acids. In germline, CDR1 is ENHRY, CDR2 SYGVKD. CDR3 region: CATKGQGNTGELFF. CDR3 DNA sequence: TGTGCCACCAAAGGACAGGGGAACACCGGGGAGCTGTTTTTT.

V usage is TRBV15 and J usage is TRBJ1-2, with D hard to call. The CDR3 extends over 13 amino acids. V was trimmed by 5 bases and J by 7 bases, leaving 14 bases between them. From germline, CDR1 is LNHNV and CDR2 YYDKDF (reference sequence). The CDR3 coding sequence is TGTGCCACCAGCCGACCTGGGAATTCTGGCTACACCTTC. Encoded protein: CATSRPGNSGYTF.

This clonotype turned up a few times. The chain carries TRBV20-1 and TRBJ2-7; maybe TRBD1 (5 bases). Trimming removed 0 bases from V and 7 bases from J, with 13 bases in between. Germline V gives CDR1 DFQATT, CDR2 SNEGSKA (reference sequence). This CDR3 region has 13 residues. The CDR3 sequence is CSARDLRGWEQYF. CDR3 bases: TGCAGTGCTAGAGATCTAAGGGGTTGGGAGCAGTACTTC.

This clonotype appeared a few times. V is TRBV6-6 and J is TRBJ2-7; D perhaps matches TRBD2 (5 bases). V lost 0 bases and J 2 bases, leaving 11 bases between the germline ends. The V gene's germline CDR1 is MNHNY and CDR2 SVGAGI (reference sequence). The CDR3 runs 15 residues. CDR3 DNA sequence: TGTGCCAGCAGTTACTCGACTACGGAAACCTACGAGCAGTACTTC. Its translation is CASSYSTTETYEQYF.

In this sample, this clonotype turned up many times. This chain links TRBV29-1 with TRBJ2-1, with 7 nucleotides matching TRBD1. The CDR3 is 17 residues long. Germline CDR1 is SQVTM and CDR2 is ANQGSEA. V shed 1 base, J shed 0 bases, and the junction held 9 bases outside the gene matches. CDR3 nucleotide sequence: TGCAGCGTTGAAGGCCCGCGACAGGGTAGCTCCTACAATGAGCAGTTCTTC. Amino acids: CSVEGPRQGSSYNEQFF.

The V and J genes are TRBV5-5 and TRBJ2-7; a possible D gene is TRBD2 (5 bases). In germline, CDR1 is SGHKS, CDR2 YYEKEE (reference sequence). V lost 5 bases and J lost 4, with 10 bases in between. CDR3 length: 12 residues. CDR3 amino acids: CASSVGEYEQYF. The CDR3 DNA reads as TGTGCCAGCAGTGTCGGGGAATACGAGCAGTACTTC.

The rearrangement links TRBV2 to TRBJ2-4; 12 bases align to TRBD2. The tail of the sequence fits TRBJ2-7 better, so the J call may be wrong. The V gene's germline CDR1 is SNHLY and CDR2 FYNNEI. This CDR3 contains 14 residues. The CDR3 sequence is CASEGLAGPYEQYF. Written as DNA, the CDR3 is TGTGCCAGCGAGGGACTAGCGGGCCCCTACGAGCAGTACTTC.

The rearrangement links TRBV6-1 to TRBJ2-5; 9 bases agree with TRBD1. This CDR3 is 16 amino acids long. The V and J ends lost 5 bases and 3 bases, in that order; junction bases with no gene match: 10. Germline V gives CDR1 MNHNS, CDR2 SASEGT. CDR3 sequence reads: CASSRRQGGLEETQYF. The DNA of the CDR3 is TGTGCCAGCAGTCGTCGACAGGGGGGATTAGAAGAGACCCAGTACTTC.

Turning to this clonotype: The junction and the germline gene differ at one end; a read error may be behind it. This sequence joins TRBV12-3 or TRBV12-4 and TRBJ2-7; D may be TRBD1 (6 bases). The CDR3 extends over 11 amino acids. CDR3 residues: CAGSPGVEQYF. The CDR3 coding sequence is TGTGCCGGCAGCCCAGGGGTCGAGCAGTACTTC.

This clonotype turned up a few times. The chain combines TRBV5-1 with TRBJ2-3, with D uncertain. From germline, CDR1 is SGHRS and CDR2 YFSETQ. The V end was cut by 7 bases, the J end by 2 bases, with 14 bases between. CDR3 size: 14 residues. For the CDR3, the DNA is TGCGCCAGCGGTCGAGAGGATCCCACAGATACGCAGTATTTT. This codes for CASGREDPTDTQYF.

This clonotype was recorded a few times. V and J are TRBV5-1 and TRBJ2-1; 7 bases are shared with TRBD2. CDR1 is SGHRS and CDR2 is YFSETQ in the germline V gene. The CDR3 is 15 amino acids. The J segment lost 7 bases and the V segment lost 3 bases, leaving 10 bases of the junction unmatched. The CDR3: CASSSPGTTMNEQFF. CDR3 sequence (DNA): TGCGCCAGCAGCTCGCCCGGGACTACGATGAATGAGCAGTTCTTC.

This clonotype was counted between two and nine times. The V and J genes are TRBV20-1 and TRBJ2-3; 8 positions match TRBD2. J was trimmed by 3 bases and V by 0 bases; bases with no gene match: 11. Looked up from germline, CDR1 is DFQATT and CDR2 is SNEGSKA (reference sequence). The CDR3 extends over 17 amino acids. The CDR3 region has the DNA TGCAGTGCTAGAGATTCTTTCGGGAGGGCCGGAACAGATACGCAGTATTTT. Protein: CSARDSFGRAGTDTQYF.

The CDR3, as DNA: TGCAGTGCGAGGACTCCGCAAAGCTCCTACAATGAGCAGTACTTC. This encodes CSARTPQSSYNEQYF. The V call is TRBV20-1, the J call TRBJ2-1, with a possible D match to TRBD2 (5 bases). The DNA matches TRBJ2-7 better at its end, which makes the J call doubtful. The germline V gene has CDR1 DFQATT and CDR2 SNEGSKA (reference sequence). The CDR3 consists of 15 residues.

This clonotype has just a few counts. The rearrangement uses TRBV5-1 and TRBJ2-7; 8 bases align to TRBD1. The CDR3 is 18 amino acids. CDR1 is SGHRS, CDR2 YFSETQ, per germline. With 2 bases clipped from V and 3 bases from J, the junction kept 16 bases outside the gene matches. The chain's CDR3 is CASSLYVIPRGRDYEQYF. DNA for the CDR3: TGCGCCAGCAGCTTATACGTTATTCCCAGGGGGCGAGACTACGAGCAGTACTTC.

This clonotype was found many times. The rearrangement uses TRBV29-1 and TRBJ2-1, with D uncertain. The CDR3 contains 12 residues. Germline V gene sequence: CDR1 SQVTM, CDR2 ANQGSEA. The CDR3: CRVMGSGNEQFF. CDR3 nucleotide sequence: TGCAGGGTCATGGGGTCTGGGAATGAGCAGTTCTTC.

This clonotype was observed a few times. The chain links TRBV20-1 to TRBJ2-1; 8 nucleotides align to TRBD2. In germline, CDR1 is DFQATT, CDR2 SNEGSKA (reference sequence). The CDR3 is 14 amino acids. V lost 5 bases to trimming and J lost 7 bases; unmatched junction nucleotides: 10. CDR3 nucleotides: TGCAGTGCTCTCGACGGGACTAGGGGTAATGAGCAGTTCTTC. It specifies CSALDGTRGNEQFF.

The chain has TRBV6-2 or TRBV6-3 and TRBJ2-1; D uncertain. V was cut by 6 bases and J by 6 bases, with 6 bases left in between. The CDR3 is made up of 11 amino acids. Germline values: CDR1 MNHEY, CDR2 SVGEGT. The CDR3 loop reads CASSNPNEQFF. The CDR3 coding sequence is TGTGCCAGCAGCAACCCCAATGAGCAGTTCTTC.

The V gene is TRBV2, the J gene TRBJ2-1; 8 nucleotides align to TRBD1. J was trimmed by 14 bases and V by 5 bases; bases with no gene match: 11. The CDR3 sequence is 13 residues long. Germline V gene lookup returns CDR1 SNHLY and CDR2 FYNNEI. This chain's CDR3 is CASSPQGAAPEFF. Here the CDR3 DNA reads TGTGCCAGCAGTCCTCAGGGGGCCGCACCCGAGTTCTTC.

The V and J genes are TRBV12-3 or TRBV12-4 and TRBJ2-4, with D possibly called TRBD1 or TRBD2 (5 bases each). Trimming stripped 5 bases from V and 2 bases from J, with 13 bases between. The CDR3 length is 15 residues. CDR3 loop: CASSRDPSTKNIQYF. CDR3 coding DNA: TGTGCCAGCAGTCGGGACCCTTCTACCAAAAACATTCAGTACTTC.

In this sample, this clonotype turned up a few times. The chain couples TRBV6-5 to TRBJ2-4; TRBD1 aligns across 9 bases. This CDR3 is built from 11 residues. V trimming: 10 bases; J trimming: 13 bases; junction bases outside the gene matches: 8. Germline CDR1 reads MNHEY; CDR2 reads SVGAGI. CDR3 residues: CATQGAREQYF. The CDR3 DNA reads as TGTGCCACACAGGGGGCGAGAGAGCAGTACTTC.